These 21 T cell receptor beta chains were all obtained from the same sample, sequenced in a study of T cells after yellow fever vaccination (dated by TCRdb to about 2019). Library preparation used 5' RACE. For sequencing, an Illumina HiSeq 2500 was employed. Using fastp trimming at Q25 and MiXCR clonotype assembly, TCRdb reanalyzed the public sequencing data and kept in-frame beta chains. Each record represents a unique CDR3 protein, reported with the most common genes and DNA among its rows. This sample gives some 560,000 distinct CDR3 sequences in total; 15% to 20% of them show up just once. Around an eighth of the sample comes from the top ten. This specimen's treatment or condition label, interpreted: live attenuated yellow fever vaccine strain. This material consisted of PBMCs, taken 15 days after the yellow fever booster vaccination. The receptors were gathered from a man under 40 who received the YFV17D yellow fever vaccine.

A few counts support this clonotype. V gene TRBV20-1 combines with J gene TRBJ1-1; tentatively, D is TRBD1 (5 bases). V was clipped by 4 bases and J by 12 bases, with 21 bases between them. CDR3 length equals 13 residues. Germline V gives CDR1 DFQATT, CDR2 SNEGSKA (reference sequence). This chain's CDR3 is CSATPETVPDPFF. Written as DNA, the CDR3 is TGCAGTGCTACCCCAGAGACAGTTCCGGATCCTTTCTTT.

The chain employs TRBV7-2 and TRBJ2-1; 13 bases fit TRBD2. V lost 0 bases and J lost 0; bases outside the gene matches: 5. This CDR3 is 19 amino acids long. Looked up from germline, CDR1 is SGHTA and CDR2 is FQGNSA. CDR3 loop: CASSLAGTSGASSYNEQFF. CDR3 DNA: TGTGCCAGCAGCTTAGCCGGGACTAGCGGGGCCAGCTCCTACAATGAGCAGTTCTTC.

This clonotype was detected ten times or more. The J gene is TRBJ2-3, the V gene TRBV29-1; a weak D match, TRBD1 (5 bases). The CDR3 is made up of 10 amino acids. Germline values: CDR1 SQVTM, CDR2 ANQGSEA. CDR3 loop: CSVGPDTQYF. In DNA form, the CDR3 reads TGCAGTGTGGGGCCAGATACGCAGTATTTT.

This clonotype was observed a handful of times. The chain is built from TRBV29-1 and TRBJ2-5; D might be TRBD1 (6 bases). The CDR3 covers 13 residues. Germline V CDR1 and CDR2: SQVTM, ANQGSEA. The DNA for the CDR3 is TGCAGTGAATTACAGGGCCCCGGGGAGACCCAGTACTTC. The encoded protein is CSELQGPGETQYF.

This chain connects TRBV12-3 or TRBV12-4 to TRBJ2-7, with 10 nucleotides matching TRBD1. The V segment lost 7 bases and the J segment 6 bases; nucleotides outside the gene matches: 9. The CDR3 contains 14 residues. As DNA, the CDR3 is TGTGCCAGCACCTTAACGACAGGGGGCGGCGAGCAGTACTTC. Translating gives CASTLTTGGGEQYF.

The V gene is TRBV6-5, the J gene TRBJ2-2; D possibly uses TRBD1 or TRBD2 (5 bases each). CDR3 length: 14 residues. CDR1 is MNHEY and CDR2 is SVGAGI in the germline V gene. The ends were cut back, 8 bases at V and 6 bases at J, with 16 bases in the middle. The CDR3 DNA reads TGTGCCAGCCGGGGACCCCGTGGGGCCGGGGAGCTGTTTTTT. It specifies CASRGPRGAGELFF.

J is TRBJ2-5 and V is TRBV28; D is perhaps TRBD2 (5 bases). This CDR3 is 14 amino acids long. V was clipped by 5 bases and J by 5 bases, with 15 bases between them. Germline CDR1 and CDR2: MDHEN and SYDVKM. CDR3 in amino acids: CASSPLSSIETQYF. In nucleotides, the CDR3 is TGTGCCAGCAGTCCCCTATCTAGCATTGAGACCCAGTACTTC.

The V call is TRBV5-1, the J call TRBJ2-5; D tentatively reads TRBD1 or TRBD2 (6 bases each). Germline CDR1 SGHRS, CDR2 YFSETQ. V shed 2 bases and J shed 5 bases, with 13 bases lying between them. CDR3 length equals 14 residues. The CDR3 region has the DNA TGCGCCAGCAGCTTAGGGGGGCAGCATGAGACCCAGTACTTC. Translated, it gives CASSLGGQHETQYF. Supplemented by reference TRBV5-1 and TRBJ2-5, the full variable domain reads KAGVTQTPRYLIKTRGQQVTLSCSPISGHRSVSWYQQTPGQGLQFLFEYFSETQRNKGNFPGRFSGRQFSNSRSEMNVSTLELGDSALYLCASSLGGQHETQYFGPGTRLLVL.

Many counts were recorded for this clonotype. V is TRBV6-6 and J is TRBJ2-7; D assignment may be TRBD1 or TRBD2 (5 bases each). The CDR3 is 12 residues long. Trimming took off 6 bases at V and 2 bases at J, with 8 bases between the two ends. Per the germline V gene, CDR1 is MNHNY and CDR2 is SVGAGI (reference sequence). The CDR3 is CASSGTTYEQYF. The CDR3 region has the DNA TGTGCCAGCAGCGGGACGACCTACGAGCAGTACTTC.

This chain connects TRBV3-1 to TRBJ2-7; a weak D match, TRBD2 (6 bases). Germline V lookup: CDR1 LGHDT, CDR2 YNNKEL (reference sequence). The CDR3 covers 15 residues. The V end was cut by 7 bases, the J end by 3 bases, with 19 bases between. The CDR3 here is CASTPSLEGLYEQYF. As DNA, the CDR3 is TGTGCCAGCACCCCATCGCTGGAGGGACTCTACGAGCAGTACTTC.

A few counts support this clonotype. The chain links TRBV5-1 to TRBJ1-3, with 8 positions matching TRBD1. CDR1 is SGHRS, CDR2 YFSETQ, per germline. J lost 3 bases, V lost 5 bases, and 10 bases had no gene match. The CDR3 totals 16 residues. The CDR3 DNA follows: TGCGCCAGCAGTCCCGACAGGGGAGGTGATGGAAACACCATATATTTT. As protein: CASSPDRGGDGNTIYF.

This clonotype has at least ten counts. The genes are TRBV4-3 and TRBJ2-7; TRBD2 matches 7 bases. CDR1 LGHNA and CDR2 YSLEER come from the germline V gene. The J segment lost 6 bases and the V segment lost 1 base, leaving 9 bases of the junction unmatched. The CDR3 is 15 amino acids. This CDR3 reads CASSQGREIRSEQYF. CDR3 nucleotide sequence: TGCGCCAGCAGCCAAGGGCGGGAGATTCGTTCCGAGCAGTACTTC.

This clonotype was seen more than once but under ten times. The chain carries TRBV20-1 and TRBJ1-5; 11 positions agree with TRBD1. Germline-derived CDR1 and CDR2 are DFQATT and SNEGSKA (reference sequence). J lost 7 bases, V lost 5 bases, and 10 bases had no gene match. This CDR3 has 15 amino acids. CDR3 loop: CSAQIRDRGNQPQHF. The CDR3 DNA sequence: TGCAGTGCTCAAATCCGGGACAGGGGGAACCAGCCCCAGCATTTT.

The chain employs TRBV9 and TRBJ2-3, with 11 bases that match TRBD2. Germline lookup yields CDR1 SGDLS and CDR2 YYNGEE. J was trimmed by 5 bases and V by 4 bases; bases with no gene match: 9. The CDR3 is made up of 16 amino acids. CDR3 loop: CASSTKLAGVLDTQYF. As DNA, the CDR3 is TGTGCCAGCAGCACCAAACTAGCGGGAGTTTTAGATACGCAGTATTTT.

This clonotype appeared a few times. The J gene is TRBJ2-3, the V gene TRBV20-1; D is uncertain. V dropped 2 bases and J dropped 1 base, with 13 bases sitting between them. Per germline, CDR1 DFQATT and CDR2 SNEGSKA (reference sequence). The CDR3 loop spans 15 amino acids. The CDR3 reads CSARHMGFRTDTQYF. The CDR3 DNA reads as TGCAGTGCTAGACACATGGGATTCCGCACAGATACGCAGTATTTT.

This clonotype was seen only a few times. CDR3 coding DNA: TGTGCCACTAAAGGAGATACTAGCGACGAAGGGATTACGGTTGAGCAGTTCTTC. It encodes CATKGDTSDEGITVEQFF. This chain uses TRBV28 with TRBJ2-1; 7 positions agree with TRBD2. Germline CDR1 is MDHEN and CDR2 is SYDVKM. V was clipped by 10 bases and J by 9 bases; unmatched bases: 27. The CDR3 consists of 18 residues.

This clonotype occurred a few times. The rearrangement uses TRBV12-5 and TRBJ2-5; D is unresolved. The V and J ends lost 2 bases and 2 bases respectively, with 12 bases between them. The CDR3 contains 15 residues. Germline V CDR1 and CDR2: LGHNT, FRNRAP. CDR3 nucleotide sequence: TGTGCTAGTGGTTTGCCCGAAACGTTACAAGAGACCCAGTACTTC. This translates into CASGLPETLQETQYF. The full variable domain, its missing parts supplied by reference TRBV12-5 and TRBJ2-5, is DARVTQTPRHKVTEMGQEVTMRCQPILGHNTVFWYRQTMMQGLELLAYFRNRAPLDDSGMPKDRFSAEMPDATLATLKIQPSEPRDSAVYFCASGLPETLQETQYFGPGTRLLVL.

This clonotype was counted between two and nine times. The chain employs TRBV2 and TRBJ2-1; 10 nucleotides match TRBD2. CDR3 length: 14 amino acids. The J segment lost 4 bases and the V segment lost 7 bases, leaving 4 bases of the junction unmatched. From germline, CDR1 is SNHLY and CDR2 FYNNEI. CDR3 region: CASIRTSGYNEQFF. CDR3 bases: TGTGCCAGCATCCGGACTAGCGGATACAATGAGCAGTTCTTC.

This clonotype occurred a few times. This CDR3 is CASSQGPFGSYEQYF. CDR3 bases: TGTGCCAGCAGCCAGGGTCCTTTCGGGTCCTACGAGCAGTACTTC. The chain is built from TRBV2 and TRBJ2-7; a possible D gene is TRBD1 (5 bases). This CDR3 has 15 amino acids. Deletions cut 6 bases from V and 1 base from J, with 16 bases between. In germline, CDR1 is SNHLY, CDR2 FYNNEI.

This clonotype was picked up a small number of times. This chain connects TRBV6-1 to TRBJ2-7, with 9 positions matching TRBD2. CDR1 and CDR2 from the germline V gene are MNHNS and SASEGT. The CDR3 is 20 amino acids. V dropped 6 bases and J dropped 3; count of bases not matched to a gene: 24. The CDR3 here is CASSDYPPGLAVARLYEQYF. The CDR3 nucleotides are TGTGCCAGCAGCGATTACCCTCCGGGACTAGCCGTTGCCCGACTCTACGAGCAGTACTTC.

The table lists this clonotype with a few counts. In DNA, the CDR3 is TGCGCCAGCAGGCCGATTTACCCCGGGGAGCTGTTTTTT. Protein sequence: CASRPIYPGELFF. The chain uses TRBV5-1 and TRBJ2-2; D remains unclear. V gave up 5 bases and J gave up 6 bases, with 11 bases separating them. This CDR3 region has 13 residues. Germline lookup yields CDR1 SGHRS and CDR2 YFSETQ.